One and the same sample provided the 2 T cell receptor beta chains below, sequenced in a study of technical replicates of blood from a few donors. Sequenced by immunoSEQ multiplex PCR; TCRdb stores in-frame clones only, minus some. The profile shows around 84,000 clones, roughly 98% of them singletons. What was sequenced was T cells isolated from PBMCs. The receptors were gathered from a human donor in good health.

The rearrangement uses TRBV6-1 and TRBJ2-1; TRBD2 aligns across 10 bases. The CDR3 contains 16 residues. Germline trimming cut 0 bases from V and 5 bases from J; bases unmatched to any gene: 4. Germline CDR1 is MNHNS and CDR2 is SASEGT. The CDR3 region is CASSEALLAGDNEQFF. The CDR3 DNA is TGTGCCAGCAGTGAAGCTCTTCTAGCGGGGGACAATGAGCAGTTCTTC.

As to this clone: Additional DNA sequences in this sample encode the identical CDR3. The gene calls are TRBV5-1 and TRBJ1-1; no reliable D call. Germline assignment: CDR1 SGHRS and CDR2 YFSETQ. The length of the CDR3 is 14 residues. The germline V and J ends were trimmed by 0 bases and 0 bases, with 6 bases remaining between them. CDR3 sequence: CASSLATVNTEAFF. Written as DNA, the CDR3 is TGCGCCAGCAGCTTGGCCACGGTGAACACTGAAGCTTTCTTT.